Listed below are T cell receptor beta chains from one sample, sequenced in a study of T cell responses to AZD1222 COVID-19 vaccine. The data were produced by immunoSEQ multiplex PCR, yet TCRdb's version contains in-frame clones alone and is incomplete. The sample has approximately 130,000 clones, around nine tenths seen once. The sample here was peripheral blood, taken 28 days after the second dose of the MenACWY control vaccine. Every receptor here comes from an adult who received the MenACWY meningococcal vaccine as a control. Both conserved end residues are part of each CDR3. The order of the fields is J gene, V gene, CDR3 protein.

>TRBJ2-5|TRBV5-8
CASSRGARSLYQETQYF
>TRBJ2-3|TRBV11-2
CASSLRDRGRFTDTQYF
>TRBJ1-1|TRBV19
CASSPGRKGSTEAFF
>TRBJ1-6|TRBV6-2/TRBV6-3
CASSYFPGTANSPLHF
>TRBJ1-3|TRBV7-9
CASSLVASSGNTIYF
>TRBJ2-2|TRBV25-1
CASSENRLGTGELFF
>TRBJ1-3|TRBV28
CASSTQQGAIYF
>TRBJ2-5|TRBV4-3
CASSQDSTSGGAETQYF
>TRBJ2-5|TRBV19
CASRGNLGETQYF
>TRBJ2-3|TRBV4-1
CASSQDWGRTDTQYF
>TRBJ1-4|TRBV27
CASRSLGGNEKLFF
>TRBJ2-5|TRBV4-1
CASSPVGTGPETQYF
>TRBJ1-1|TRBV14
CASSQEGAVEAFF
>TRBJ2-5|TRBV30
CAWSLTGGAQETQYF
>TRBJ2-3|TRBV11-3
CASSLLGVRGDTQYF